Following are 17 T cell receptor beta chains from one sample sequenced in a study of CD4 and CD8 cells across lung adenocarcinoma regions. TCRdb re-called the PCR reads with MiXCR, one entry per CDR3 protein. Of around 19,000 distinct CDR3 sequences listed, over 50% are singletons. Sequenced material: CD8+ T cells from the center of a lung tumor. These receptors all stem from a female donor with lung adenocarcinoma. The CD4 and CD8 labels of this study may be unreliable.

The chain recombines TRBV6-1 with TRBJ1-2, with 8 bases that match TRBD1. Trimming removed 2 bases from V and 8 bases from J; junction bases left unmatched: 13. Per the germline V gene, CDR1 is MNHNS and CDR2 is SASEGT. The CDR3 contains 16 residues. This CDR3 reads CASSESPSPGGGGYTF. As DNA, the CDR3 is TGTGCCAGCAGTGAATCCCCCTCCCCAGGGGGCGGGGGCTACACCTTC.

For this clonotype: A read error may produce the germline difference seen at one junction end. CDR3 in DNA: TGTGCCAGCAGTGACCTGGAGGTAGCGAGCACAGATACGCTGTATTTT. Its translation: CASSDLEVASTDTLYF. The rearrangement links TRBV6-1 to TRBJ2-3; possible D gene TRBD2, 5 bases. Germline V gene lookup returns CDR1 MNHNS and CDR2 SASEGT. The CDR3 is 16 residues long.

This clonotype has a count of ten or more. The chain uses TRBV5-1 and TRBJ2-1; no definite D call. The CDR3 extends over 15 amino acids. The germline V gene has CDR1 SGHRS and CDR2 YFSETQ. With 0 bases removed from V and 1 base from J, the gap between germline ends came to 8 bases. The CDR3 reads CASSLEVRSYNEQFF. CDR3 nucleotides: TGCGCCAGCAGCTTGGAAGTGAGGTCCTACAATGAGCAGTTCTTC.

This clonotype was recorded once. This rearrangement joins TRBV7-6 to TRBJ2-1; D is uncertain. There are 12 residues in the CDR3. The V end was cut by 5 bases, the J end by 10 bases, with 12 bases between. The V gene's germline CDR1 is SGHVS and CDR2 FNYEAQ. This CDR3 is CASSNRTDEQFF. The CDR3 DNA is TGTGCCAGCAGCAACAGAACCGACGAGCAGTTCTTC.

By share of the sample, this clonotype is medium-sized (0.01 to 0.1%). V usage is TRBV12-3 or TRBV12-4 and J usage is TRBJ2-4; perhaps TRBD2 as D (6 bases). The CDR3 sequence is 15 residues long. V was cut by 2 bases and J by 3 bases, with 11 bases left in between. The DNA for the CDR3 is TGTGCCAGCAGTTTACGCGCGGGGATCAAAAACATTCAGTACTTC. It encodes CASSLRAGIKNIQYF.

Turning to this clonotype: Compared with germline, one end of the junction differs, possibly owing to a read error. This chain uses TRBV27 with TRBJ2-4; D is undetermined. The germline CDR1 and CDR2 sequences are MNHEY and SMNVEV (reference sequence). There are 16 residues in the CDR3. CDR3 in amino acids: CASRKQGRSNKNIQYF. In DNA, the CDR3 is TGTGCCAGCAGGAAACAAGGACGGTCTAACAAAAACATCCAGTACTTC.

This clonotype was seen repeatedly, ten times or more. The CDR3 here is CASSITSGSYEQYF. CDR3 nucleotide sequence: TGTGCCAGCAGTATCACTAGCGGGAGCTACGAGCAGTACTTC. This sequence joins TRBV6-1 and TRBJ2-7; 11 bases are a match to TRBD2. Germline CDR1 MNHNS, CDR2 SASEGT. The CDR3 covers 14 residues. V was pared by 5 bases and J by 3 bases, with 3 bases of the junction left unmatched.

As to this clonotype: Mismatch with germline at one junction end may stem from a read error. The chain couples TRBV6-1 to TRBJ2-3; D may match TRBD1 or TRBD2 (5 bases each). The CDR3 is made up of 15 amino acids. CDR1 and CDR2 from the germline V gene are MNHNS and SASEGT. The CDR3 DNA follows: TGTGCCAGCAGTGTGGGGGTCCGCGACAAAGATACTCAGTATTTC. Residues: CASSVGVRDKDTQYF.

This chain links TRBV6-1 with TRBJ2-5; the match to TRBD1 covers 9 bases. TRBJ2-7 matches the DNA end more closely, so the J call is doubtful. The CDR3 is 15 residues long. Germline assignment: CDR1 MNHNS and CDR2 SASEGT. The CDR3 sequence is CASSVDRDRVFEQYF. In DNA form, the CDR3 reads TGTGCCAGCAGCGTAGACCGGGACAGGGTATTCGAGCAGTACTTC.

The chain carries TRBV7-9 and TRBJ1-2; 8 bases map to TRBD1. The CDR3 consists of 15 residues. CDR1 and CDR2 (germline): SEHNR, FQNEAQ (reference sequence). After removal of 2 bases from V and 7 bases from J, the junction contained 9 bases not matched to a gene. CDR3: CASSLLTGGSFGYTF. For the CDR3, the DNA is TGTGCCAGCAGCTTACTTACAGGGGGATCGTTTGGCTACACCTTC. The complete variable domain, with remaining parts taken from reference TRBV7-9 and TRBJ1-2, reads DTGVSQNPRHKITKRGQNVTFRCDPISEHNRLYWYRQTLGQGPEFLTYFQNEAQLEKSRLLSDRFSAERPKGSFSTLEIQRTEQGDSAMYLCASSLLTGGSFGYTFGSGTRLTVV.

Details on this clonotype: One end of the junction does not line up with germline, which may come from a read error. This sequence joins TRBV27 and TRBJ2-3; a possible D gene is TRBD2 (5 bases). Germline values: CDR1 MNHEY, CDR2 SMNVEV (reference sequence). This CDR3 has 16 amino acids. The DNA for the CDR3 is TGTGCCAGCAGTTTAACGGGGAACGGAGCCACAAACACGCAGTACTTT. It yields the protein CASSLTGNGATNTQYF.

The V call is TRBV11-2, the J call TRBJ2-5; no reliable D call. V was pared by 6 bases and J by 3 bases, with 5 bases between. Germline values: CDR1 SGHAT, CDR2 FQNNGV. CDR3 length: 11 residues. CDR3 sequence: CASSPEETQYF. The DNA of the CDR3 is TGTGCCAGCAGTCCAGAAGAGACCCAGTACTTC. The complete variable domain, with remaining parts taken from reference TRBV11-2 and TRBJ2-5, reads EAGVAQSPRYKIIEKRQSVAFWCNPISGHATLYWYQQILGQGPKLLIQFQNNGVVDDSQLPKDRFSAERLKGVDSTLKIQPAKLEDSAVYLCASSPEETQYFGPGTRLLVL.

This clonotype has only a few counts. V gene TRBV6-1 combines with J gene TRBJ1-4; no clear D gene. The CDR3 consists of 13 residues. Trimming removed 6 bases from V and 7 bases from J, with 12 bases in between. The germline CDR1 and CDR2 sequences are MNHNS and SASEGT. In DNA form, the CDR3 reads TGTGCCAGCAGCAGCCCCCTGCTTGAAAAACTGTTTTTT. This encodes CASSSPLLEKLFF.

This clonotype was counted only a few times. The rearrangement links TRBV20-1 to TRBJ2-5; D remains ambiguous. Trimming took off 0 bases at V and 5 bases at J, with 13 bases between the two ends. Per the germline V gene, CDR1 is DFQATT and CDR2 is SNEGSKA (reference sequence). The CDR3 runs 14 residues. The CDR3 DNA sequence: TGCAGTGCTAGAGAGCCCCTTAAAGGGGAGACCCAGTACTTC. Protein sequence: CSAREPLKGETQYF.

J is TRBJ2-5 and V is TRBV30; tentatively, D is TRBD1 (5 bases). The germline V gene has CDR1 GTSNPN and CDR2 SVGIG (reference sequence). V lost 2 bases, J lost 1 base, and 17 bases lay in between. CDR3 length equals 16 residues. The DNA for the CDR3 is TGTGCCTGGAGTACCCCGCGCAGGGCAGTCCAAGAGACCCAGTACTTC. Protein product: CAWSTPRRAVQETQYF.

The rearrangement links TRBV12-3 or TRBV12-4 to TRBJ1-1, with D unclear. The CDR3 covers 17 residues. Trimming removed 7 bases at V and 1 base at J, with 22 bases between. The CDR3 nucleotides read TGTGCCAGCACCCGAAGTTACGGGATTCTCGGGAACACTGAAGCTTTCTTT. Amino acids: CASTRSYGILGNTEAFF.

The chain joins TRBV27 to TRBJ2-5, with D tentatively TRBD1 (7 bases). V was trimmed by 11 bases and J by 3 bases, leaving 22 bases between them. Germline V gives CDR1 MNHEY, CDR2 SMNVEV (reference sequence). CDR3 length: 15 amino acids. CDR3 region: CAAGQGGRVKETQYF. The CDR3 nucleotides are TGTGCCGCGGGGCAGGGGGGACGTGTCAAAGAGACCCAGTACTTC.